This T cell receptor beta chain was observed in a study of CXCR3-negative and CXCR3-positive naive CD8 T cells. Study context: The libraries together contributed 140 million or so TRB reads, each supplying about 1.5 +/- 0.3 million.

Each TRB cDNA library was prepared by 5' RACE (with UMI labels). Reanalyzing the 5' RACE reads, TCRdb keeps one entry per CDR3 protein, without DNA. The listing contains roughly 110,000 distinct CDR3 sequences. As for this clonotype: Its antigen is undetermined.

Overall study findings and caveats: Memory CD8+ T cell repertoires were far less diverse than both naive subsets. Comparison of naive cells showed more hydrophobic TRB CDR3s in CXCR3-positive than in CXCR3-negative naive cells. CD5 surface expression was similar among naive subsets, and TCR strength was estimated by inference from TRB CDR3 properties. Naive CXCR3-negative cells resembled naive CXCR3-positive cells in TRBV-TRBJ usage; memory cells differed.

The source of this sequence is a human donor in good health. Some clones in this sample may be carry-over from other donors' samples. The sequenced sample was naive CXCR3+ CD8+ T cells from blood. The sample's subset: CD45RO-CCR7+CD27+CD95- naive CD8+ T cells expressing CXCR3 (TNR3+).

CDR3 loop: CASSLVPGQLSGANVLTF. The chain is built from TRBV18 and TRBJ2-6; TCRdb indicates TRBD1, and absent DNA this call remains unverified. The CDR3 is 18 residues long. The germline V gene encodes CDR1 KGHSH and CDR2 LQKENI.